These T cell receptor beta chains were read from a single sample in a study of CD8 T cells in ankylosing spondylitis. TCRdb re-analysed the 5' RACE reads in MiXCR, keeping a single row per CDR3 protein. The data contain over 400,000 distinct CDR3 sequences, approximately 26% of them singletons. The sequencing input was blood, either unsorted or a sorted T cell fraction (not recorded which). The receptors stem from a male donor with ankylosing spondylitis. Each CDR3 is given with its conserved first and last residue. A D gene is named only where the DNA matches it firmly. For some rows the clone size is stated as once, few or many, or as a class when expanded; others skip it.

clone_size j_call v_call d_call cdr3_aa cdr3_nt
few TRBJ1-1 TRBV19 - CASSWAGEAFF TGTGCCAGTAGTTGGGCTGGGGAAGCTTTCTTT
- TRBJ1-4 TRBV5-1 - CASSLSQLGEKLFF TGCGCCAGCAGCTTGTCACAACTCGGTGAAAAACTGTTTTTT
few TRBJ1-2 TRBV5-1 - CASRDSEDGYTF TGCGCCAGCAGGGACAGCGAGGATGGCTACACCTTC
- TRBJ1-2 TRBV29-1 TRBD1 CSVGKGGSGYGYTF TGCAGCGTTGGGAAAGGGGGCTCGGGCTATGGCTACACCTTC
- TRBJ1-1 TRBV29-1 - CSAYLPGPDRAEAFF TGCAGCGCCTACTTGCCGGGCCCCGATCGGGCTGAAGCTTTCTTT
few TRBJ2-3 TRBV7-2 TRBD2 CASSPRLAGYTDTQYF TGTGCCAGCAGCCCAAGACTAGCGGGGTACACAGATACGCAGTATTTT
few TRBJ1-5 TRBV5-1 - CASSSDSGQYQPQHF TGCGCCAGCAGCTCCGACAGCGGGCAATATCAGCCCCAGCATTTT
few TRBJ2-3 TRBV5-1 TRBD2 CASSSGTSGFPDTQYF TGCGCCAGCAGCTCCGGGACTAGCGGGTTCCCAGATACGCAGTATTTT
- TRBJ2-6 TRBV2 TRBD1 CASSDRQGLSGANVLTF TGTGCCAGCAGTGATCGACAGGGCTTATCCGGGGCCAACGTCCTGACTTTC
- TRBJ1-2 TRBV12-3/TRBV12-4 - CASALQGGGSYGYTF TGTGCCAGCGCGTTACAGGGAGGAGGCAGCTATGGCTACACCTTC
few TRBJ1-6 TRBV5-1 TRBD1 CASSSTGTGSSYNSPLHF TGCGCCAGCAGCTCAACCGGGACAGGGAGCTCCTATAATTCACCCCTCCACTTT
- TRBJ2-3 TRBV20-1 TRBD2 CSAGKTSGSDTQYF TGCAGTGCTGGAAAGACTAGCGGGAGTGATACGCAGTATTTT
- TRBJ2-1 TRBV7-2 TRBD2 CASTLAGVNEQFF TGTGCCAGCACCCTAGCGGGAGTCAATGAGCAGTTCTTC
many TRBJ1-3 TRBV7-2 - CASNPVVYSGNTIYF TGTGCCAGCAACCCCGTGGTATACTCTGGAAACACCATATATTTT
few TRBJ2-4 TRBV7-2 - CASSLSPGGAKNIQYF TGTGCCAGCAGCCTTTCTCCCGGGGGAGCCAAAAACATTCAGTACTTC
- TRBJ1-4 TRBV11-2 - CASSPGFWSGGKGREKLFF TGTGCCAGCAGCCCCGGGTTCTGGTCCGGGGGAAAAGGTCGTGAAAAACTGTTTTTT
- TRBJ1-1 TRBV5-1 - CASSLETENTEAFF TGCGCCAGCAGCTTGGAAACAGAGAACACTGAAGCTTTCTTT
few TRBJ2-7 TRBV7-2 - CASSAGPSYEQYF TGTGCCAGCAGCGCGGGCCCATCCTACGAGCAGTACTTC
few TRBJ2-3 TRBV28 - CASSLVMALGDTQYF TGTGCCAGCAGTTTGGTTATGGCATTGGGAGATACGCAGTATTTT
many TRBJ1-6 TRBV5-5 - CASSLVNSPLHF TGTGCCAGCAGCTTGGTCAATTCACCCCTCCACTTT
- TRBJ1-4 TRBV20-1 TRBD1 CGGRDRSNEKLFF TGCGGCGGCCGGGACAGATCTAATGAAAAACTGTTTTTT
few TRBJ2-3 TRBV5-1 - CASSLSGREVDTQYF TGCGCCAGCAGCTTGTCAGGGCGGGAAGTAGATACGCAGTATTTT
- TRBJ1-2 TRBV11-2 - CASSSPTSWGYTF TGTGCCAGCAGCTCCCCGACGTCCTGGGGCTACACCTTC